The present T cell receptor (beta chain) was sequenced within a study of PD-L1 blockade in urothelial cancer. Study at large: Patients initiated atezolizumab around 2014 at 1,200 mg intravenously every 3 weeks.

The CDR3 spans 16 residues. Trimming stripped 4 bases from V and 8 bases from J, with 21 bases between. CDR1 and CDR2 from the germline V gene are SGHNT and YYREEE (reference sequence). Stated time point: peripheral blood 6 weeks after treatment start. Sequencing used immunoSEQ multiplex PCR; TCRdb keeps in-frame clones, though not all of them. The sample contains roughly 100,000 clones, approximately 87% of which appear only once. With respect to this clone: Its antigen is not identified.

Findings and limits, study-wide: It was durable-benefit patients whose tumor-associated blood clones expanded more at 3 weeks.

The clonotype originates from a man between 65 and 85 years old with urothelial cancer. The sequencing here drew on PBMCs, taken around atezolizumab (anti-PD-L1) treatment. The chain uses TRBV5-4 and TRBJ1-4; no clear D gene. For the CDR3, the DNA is TGTGCCAGCAGCCCGGAGGTTTGGGTTGGGGAAGAAAAACTGTTTTTT. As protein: CASSPEVWVGEEKLFF.